This passage covers 17 T cell receptor beta chains from one sample sequenced in a study of OX40 agonist ivuxolimab in advanced cancers. Sequenced by immunoSEQ multiplex PCR; TCRdb stores in-frame clones only, minus some. The sample records about 50,000 clones, approximately 90% being singletons. The sequenced sample was CD4+ or CD8+ T cells sorted from blood, obtained in a trial of the OX40 agonist ivuxolimab. These TCRs come from an adult with an advanced solid tumor such as melanoma, head and neck, liver or kidney cancer.

The V and J genes are TRBV7-9 and TRBJ1-2; D is perhaps TRBD1 (5 bases). The germline CDR1 and CDR2 sequences are SEHNR and FQNEAQ (reference sequence). Trimming removed 1 base at V and 1 base at J, with 13 bases between. CDR3 length: 16 amino acids. This CDR3 is CASSLGGDAFNYGYTF. CDR3 sequence (DNA): TGTGCCAGCAGCTTAGGAGGGGACGCTTTTAACTATGGCTACACCTTC.

The chain uses TRBV11-2 and TRBJ2-2, with a possible D match to TRBD1 (5 bases). The V end lost 3 bases, the J end lost 0 bases, and 8 bases lay between the germline ends. Germline V gives CDR1 SGHAT, CDR2 FQNNGV. This CDR3 is built from 15 residues. In DNA form, the CDR3 reads TGTGCCAGCAGCTTGGCAGGGTCGAACACCGGGGAGCTGTTTTTT. As protein: CASSLAGSNTGELFF.

V and J are TRBV7-9 and TRBJ1-3; 7 bases are a match to TRBD1. The germline V gene encodes CDR1 SEHNR and CDR2 FQNEAQ (reference sequence). Germline trimming cut 7 bases from V and 0 bases from J; bases unmatched to any gene: 9. This CDR3 spans 16 amino acids. CDR3 sequence reads: CASIGTDELSGNTIYF. The CDR3 nucleotides are TGTGCCAGCATCGGGACAGACGAACTCTCTGGAAACACCATATATTTT.

The rearrangement joins TRBV2 to TRBJ2-5, with D perhaps matching TRBD2 (6 bases). V was cut by 5 bases and J by 0 bases, with 10 bases left in between. Per germline, CDR1 SNHLY and CDR2 FYNNEI. The CDR3 is made up of 14 amino acids. The chain's CDR3 is CASSPGGYQETQYF. DNA of the CDR3: TGTGCCAGCAGTCCTGGGGGGTACCAAGAGACCCAGTACTTC.

The J gene is TRBJ2-5, the V gene TRBV18; D ambiguous. With 8 bases removed from V and 3 bases from J, the gap between germline ends came to 13 bases. Germline V gives CDR1 KGHSH, CDR2 LQKENI. CDR3 size: 13 residues. In DNA, the CDR3 is TGTGCCAGCACTTCCGTCGACGAAGAGACCCAGTACTTC. This translates into CASTSVDEETQYF.

This chain uses TRBV5-4 with TRBJ1-2, with a tentative D call TRBD1 (5 bases). The germline gives CDR1 SGHNT, CDR2 YYREEE (reference sequence). V was cut by 7 bases and J by 0 bases, with 16 bases left in between. This CDR3 is built from 15 residues. The CDR3 nucleotides are TGTGCCAGCGGCCGGCCGGGGGTTGCTAACTATGGCTACACCTTC. Encoded protein: CASGRPGVANYGYTF.

This chain connects TRBV28 to TRBJ2-3; no definite D call. The CDR3 loop spans 13 amino acids. Germline V gene data show CDR1 as MDHEN and CDR2 as SYDVKM. V lost 8 bases to trimming and J lost 6 bases, with 15 bases between them. The CDR3 reads CASPLSHADTQYF. The CDR3 DNA follows: TGTGCCAGCCCCTTGAGTCATGCGGATACGCAGTATTTT.

This clone was observed a single time. This chain connects TRBV30 to TRBJ1-5, with D unclear. CDR1 GTSNPN and CDR2 SVGIG come from the germline V gene (reference sequence). This CDR3 has 14 amino acids. Trimming removed 0 bases at V and 1 base at J, with 7 bases between. The CDR3 bases are TGTGCCTGGAGTGTAAGCCCAAGCAATCAGCCCCAGCATTTT. Encoded protein: CAWSVSPSNQPQHF.

The V call is TRBV2, the J call TRBJ2-7; tentative D call: TRBD1 (6 bases). The CDR3 is made up of 13 amino acids. V was trimmed by 8 bases and J by 2 bases, leaving 13 bases between them. In germline, CDR1 is SNHLY, CDR2 FYNNEI. This chain's CDR3 is CASGGTGTYEQYV. The CDR3 coding sequence is TGTGCCAGCGGGGGCACAGGAACCTACGAGCAGTACGTC.

The chain links TRBV28 to TRBJ1-5, with a tentative D call TRBD1 (5 bases). Germline V CDR1 and CDR2: MDHEN, SYDVKM. Trimming left V 1 base short and J 0 bases short, with 10 bases between. The CDR3 extends over 16 amino acids. The CDR3 protein is CASSLYTGYSNQPQHF. The DNA of the CDR3 is TGTGCCAGCAGTTTATATACAGGATATAGCAATCAGCCCCAGCATTTT. Full variable domain (outside the CDR3, taken from reference TRBV28 and TRBJ1-5): DVKVTQSSRYLVKRTGEKVFLECVQDMDHENMFWYRQDPGLGLRLIYFSYDVKMKEKGDIPEGYSVSREKKERFSLILESASTNQTSMYLCASSLYTGYSNQPQHFGDGTRLSIL.

The J gene is TRBJ1-1, the V gene TRBV28, with 8 bases fitting TRBD1. Germline V CDR1 and CDR2: MDHEN, SYDVKM. There are 16 residues in the CDR3. The V and J ends lost 7 bases and 3 bases, in that order; junction bases with no gene match: 13. CDR3 region: CASTIYQGASDTEAFF. The CDR3 bases are TGTGCCAGCACCATTTACCAGGGGGCGTCCGACACTGAAGCTTTCTTT.

The gene calls are TRBV14 and TRBJ2-1; no clear D. V lost 5 bases and J 8 bases, leaving 10 bases between the germline ends. This CDR3 is 12 amino acids long. Germline CDR1 SGHDN, CDR2 FVKESK. CDR3 in DNA: TGTGCCAGCAGCACGAGGTGGGATGAGCAGTTCTTC. Residues: CASSTRWDEQFF.

V and J are TRBV21-1 and TRBJ2-6; no DNA check was done on the table's D call, TRBD1. TRBV21-1 is a pseudogene locus. This CDR3 has 16 amino acids. CDR3 DNA sequence: TGTGCCAGCTTGGGACAGGGGAAACCTGGGGCCAACGTCCTGACTTTC. This codes for CASLGQGKPGANVLTF.

The V and J genes are TRBV5-1 and TRBJ2-3; the match to TRBD1 covers 7 bases. V lost 4 bases and J lost 3; bases outside the gene matches: 11. Germline V gives CDR1 SGHRS, CDR2 YFSETQ. The CDR3 has 16 amino acids. The CDR3, as DNA: TGCGCCAGCAGCCCGGTGCCAGGGGACAGAACAGATACGCAGTATTTT. It specifies CASSPVPGDRTDTQYF. Complete variable domain (other parts from reference TRBV5-1 and TRBJ2-3): KAGVTQTPRYLIKTRGQQVTLSCSPISGHRSVSWYQQTPGQGLQFLFEYFSETQRNKGNFPGRFSGRQFSNSRSEMNVSTLELGDSALYLCASSPVPGDRTDTQYFGPGTRLTVL.

This chain uses TRBV7-8 with TRBJ1-1; D might be TRBD1 (5 bases). Germline CDR1 and CDR2: SGHVS and FQNEAQ. The CDR3 runs to 13 residues. The ends were cut back, 1 base at V and 4 bases at J, with 7 bases in the middle. The CDR3 reads CASSLGGGTEAFF. The CDR3 DNA is TGTGCCAGCAGCTTAGGTGGGGGCACTGAAGCTTTCTTT.

The chain uses TRBV29-1 and TRBJ1-4; D is possibly TRBD1 (5 bases). Germline V CDR1 and CDR2: SQVTM, ANQGSEA. Between the trimmed V and J ends, which lost 4 bases and 8 bases, there was a span of 14 bases. This CDR3 contains 13 residues. In nucleotides, the CDR3 is TGCAGCGTTGTCAGGGCTTTTGAGGAAAAACTGTTTTTT. This encodes CSVVRAFEEKLFF.

The V gene is TRBV5-1, the J gene TRBJ1-2; 8 bases match TRBD1. In germline, CDR1 is SGHRS, CDR2 YFSETQ. V shed 4 bases, J shed 7 bases, and the junction held 12 bases outside the gene matches. The CDR3 is made up of 15 amino acids. CDR3 nucleotides: TGCGCCAGCAGCCCCGGGACAGGACAAGCGCGTGGCTACACCTTC. Translation gives CASSPGTGQARGYTF.